Listed below are T cell receptor beta chains from one sample, sequenced in a study of T cells in Graves' hyperthyroidism and ophthalmopathy. TCRdb recomputed calls from the multiplex PCR reads with MiXCR, one row per CDR3 protein. This table holds around 300,000 distinct CDR3 sequences, about 20% found once. Sequenced input: blood. The origin of the receptors is a man in his thirties or forties with Graves' ophthalmopathy. Both conserved end residues are part of each CDR3. The D gene is left open where the match is weak. Clone size appears in some rows only: once, few, many, or a class for an expanded clone.

D gene,J gene,V gene,clone size,CDR3 DNA,CDR3 protein
TRBD2,TRBJ2-7,TRBV9,-,TGTGCCAGCTCTCCCGGACTAGCGGAGAGCTCCTACGAGCAGTACTTC,CASSPGLAESSYEQYF
-,TRBJ2-7,TRBV28,-,TGTGCCAGCAGTCCGACAGTTAGGTTAAGCTCCTACGAGCAGTACTTC,CASSPTVRLSSYEQYF
-,TRBJ2-7,TRBV12-5,many,TGTGCTAGTTCGGGCCCCGACTATCGCCGCGAGCAGTACTTC,CASSGPDYRREQYF
-,TRBJ2-3,TRBV2,-,TGTGCCAGCAGTGGTACCCTAGGGGACGCAGATACGCAGTATTTT,CASSGTLGDADTQYF
TRBD2,TRBJ2-7,TRBV11-2,many,TGTGCCAGCAGCTTAGTCCTTTTGTCTAGCGGTGGCGAGCAGTACTTC,CASSLVLLSSGGEQYF
TRBD2,TRBJ2-5,TRBV6-1,few,TGTGCCAGCAGTCCTGGTCGGACTAGCGGGAGGGCCATTCGAGAGACCCAGTACTTC,CASSPGRTSGRAIRETQYF
TRBD2,TRBJ2-1,TRBV5-1,-,TGCGCCAGCAGCTCAAGGGGCGACTGGGGGACTAGCGGGAGAGGCAATGAGCAGTTCTTC,CASSSRGDWGTSGRGNEQFF
-,TRBJ2-7,TRBV4-1,-,TGCGCCAGCAGCCAAGCGGGGCACTACGAGCAGTACTTC,CASSQAGHYEQYF
TRBD2,TRBJ2-1,TRBV12-3/TRBV12-4,many,TGTGCCAGCAGCTTAGCGGGGAACATGTACAATGAGCAGTTCTTC,CASSLAGNMYNEQFF
TRBD2,TRBJ2-3,TRBV27,few,TGTGCCAGCAGTTGGGCCAAGGGACTATCCCGCACAGATACGCAGTATTTT,CASSWAKGLSRTDTQYF
-,TRBJ1-1,TRBV7-2,many,TGTGCCAGCAGACGCCAGGGGTCCGGCACTGAAGCTTTCTTT,CASRRQGSGTEAFF
TRBD2,TRBJ2-1,TRBV20-1,-,TGCAGTGGCTCCACCGGGGCTAGCGGGAGGCTTAATGAGCAGTTCTTC,CSGSTGASGRLNEQFF
TRBD2,TRBJ2-3,TRBV2,many,TGTGCCAGCAGTGAAGAGGGCGGGAGGACGCAGTATTTT,CASSEEGGRTQYF
-,TRBJ2-1,TRBV12-3/TRBV12-4,-,TGTGCCAGCAGGCTCCGGGAAACAGTCAATGAGCAGTTCTTC,CASRLRETVNEQFF
TRBD2,TRBJ2-2,TRBV7-9,many,TGTGCCAGCAGCTTAATGTCTTACGGACTAGGCACCGGGGAGCTGTTTTTT,CASSLMSYGLGTGELFF
-,TRBJ2-7,TRBV24-1,few,TGTGCCACCAGTGATACAGGGTCCTACGAGCAGTACTTC,CATSDTGSYEQYF
-,TRBJ2-7,TRBV5-6,once,TGTGCCAGCAGCTTGCGGCGCGCCTACGAGCAGTACTTC,CASSLRRAYEQYF
TRBD2,TRBJ2-1,TRBV11-2,many,TGTGCCAGCAGCTTGGAATTTAGCGGGAGGCTTTACAATGAGCAGTTCTTC,CASSLEFSGRLYNEQFF
-,TRBJ1-5,TRBV12-3/TRBV12-4,-,TGTGCCAGCAGCCCCGACAGGCCTCAGCCCCAGCATTTT,CASSPDRPQPQHF
-,TRBJ2-1,TRBV6-1,-,TGTGCCAGCACCGAAGGGGGTGAGCAGTTCTTC,CASTEGGEQFF
-,TRBJ2-5,TRBV13,few,TGTGCCAGCAGCTTCCACTCCGGAGGGGAGACCCAGTACTTC,CASSFHSGGETQYF
TRBD2,TRBJ2-1,TRBV11-1,few,TGTGCCAGCAGCTTGGTGCCTAGCGGGATGACAGAGCAGTTCTTC,CASSLVPSGMTEQFF
-,TRBJ1-2,TRBV3-1,many,TGTGCCAGCAGTGCTCTGGGGGTCGGCTACACCTTC,CASSALGVGYTF
-,TRBJ1-1,TRBV3-1,many,TGTGCCAGCAGCCAAGATACAGGGAACACTGAAGCTTTCTTT,CASSQDTGNTEAFF
-,TRBJ2-1,TRBV30,-,TGTGCCAGTAGTATAGAGGGGCGCCGCTACGAGCAGTTCTTC,CASSIEGRRYEQFF
TRBD2,TRBJ2-7,TRBV27,-,TGTGCCAGCAGTTTAGTGGGGACTACGGTCTCCTACGAGCAGTACTTC,CASSLVGTTVSYEQYF
-,TRBJ2-3,TRBV29-1,few,TGCAGCGTTGGCTCAGATACGCAGTATTTT,CSVGSDTQYF
TRBD2,TRBJ2-3,TRBV11-2,-,TGTGCCAGCAGCACGACTAGCGGGAGGGATACGCAGTATTTT,CASSTTSGRDTQYF